The 15 T cell receptor beta chains listed next were all sequenced from one sample in a study of technical replicates of blood from several donors (dated by TCRdb to the late 2010s). The library was obtained by the immunoSEQ multiplex PCR assay. TCRdb took this table from immuneACCESS and kept in-frame rearrangements with V and J called. Such tables lack part of the clones; where checked against another copy, unresolved V genes explain under half of the gap, and the rest is unexplained. This sample comprises about 98,000 clones, approximately 96% of them detected only once. The ten largest clones represent 0.2% to 0.25% of the sample. The sequencing input was T cells isolated from PBMCs. These receptors were collected from a human donor in good health.

The chain couples TRBV6-1 to TRBJ2-2; a weak D match, TRBD2 (6 bases). The CDR3 runs 10 residues. Germline lookup yields CDR1 MNHNS and CDR2 SASEGT. Between the trimmed V and J ends, which lost 10 bases and 6 bases, there was a span of 6 bases. Here the CDR3 DNA reads TGTGCCACGGGGGCCGGGGAGCTGTTTTTT. Protein sequence: CATGAGELFF.

V gene TRBV11-2 combines with J gene TRBJ2-7; D uncertain. V lost 1 base to trimming and J lost 4 bases, with 11 bases between them. This CDR3 is 14 amino acids long. Germline CDR1 reads SGHAT; CDR2 reads FQNNGV. CDR3 sequence: CASSLVAEIYEQYF. In DNA form, the CDR3 reads TGTGCCAGCAGCTTAGTTGCAGAAATATACGAGCAGTACTTC.

This sequence joins TRBV2 and TRBJ2-2; 12 bases are a match to TRBD2. The CDR3 runs 18 residues. The germline V gene has CDR1 SNHLY and CDR2 FYNNEI. The junction had 12 bases not matched to a gene; V was cut back by 6 bases and J by 4 bases. The CDR3 reads CASSQTGLAGGFTGELFF. CDR3 DNA: TGTGCCAGCAGCCAAACGGGGCTAGCGGGAGGGTTCACCGGGGAGCTGTTTTTT. The full variable domain, with the rest looked up from reference TRBV2 and TRBJ2-2, is EPEVTQTPSHQVTQMGQEVILRCVPISNHLYFYWYRQILGQKVEFLVSFYNNEISEKSEIFDDQFSVERPDGSNFTLKIRSTKLEDSAMYFCASSQTGLAGGFTGELFFGEGSRLTVL.

This clone was observed a handful of times. The rearrangement joins TRBV27 to TRBJ1-2, with D possibly matching TRBD1 (6 bases). CDR3 length equals 13 residues. Trimming took 6 bases from V and 2 from J, leaving 10 bases between them. Germline V gene data show CDR1 as MNHEY and CDR2 as SMNVEV (reference sequence). CDR3 region: CASRGTGNYGYTF. In DNA form, the CDR3 reads TGTGCCAGCAGGGGTACAGGGAACTATGGCTACACCTTC.

V usage is TRBV27 and J usage is TRBJ2-7; D unclear. From germline, CDR1 is MNHEY and CDR2 SMNVEV (reference sequence). V dropped 6 bases and J dropped 6 bases, with 9 bases sitting between them. The CDR3 runs 11 residues. The CDR3 protein is CASSQAGEQYF. The DNA of the CDR3 is TGTGCCAGCAGCCAAGCTGGCGAGCAGTACTTC.

This CDR3 is CASRAGRLNNEQFF. CDR3 sequence (DNA): TGTGCCAGCAGGGCGGGAAGGTTGAACAATGAGCAGTTCTTC. The chain couples TRBV2 to TRBJ2-1, with a possible D match to TRBD2 (6 bases). The length of the CDR3 is 14 residues. CDR1 and CDR2 from the germline V gene are SNHLY and FYNNEI. The V and J ends lost 6 bases and 5 bases respectively, with 14 bases between them. Together with reference TRBV2 and TRBJ2-1, the CDR3 gives the full variable domain: EPEVTQTPSHQVTQMGQEVILRCVPISNHLYFYWYRQILGQKVEFLVSFYNNEISEKSEIFDDQFSVERPDGSNFTLKIRSTKLEDSAMYFCASRAGRLNNEQFFGPGTRLTVL.

This chain connects TRBV29-1 to TRBJ2-7; D possibly corresponds to TRBD1 (6 bases). The CDR3 is 12 amino acids. Germline V lookup: CDR1 SQVTM, CDR2 ANQGSEA. V was trimmed by 1 base and J by 6 bases, leaving 10 bases between them. This CDR3 reads CSVEAGVREQYF. CDR3 in DNA: TGCAGCGTTGAAGCAGGGGTGCGCGAGCAGTACTTC.

The genes are TRBV2 and TRBJ1-2, with 7 bases fitting TRBD1. V shed 8 bases and J 3 bases; nucleotides not matched to a gene: 12. Looked up from germline, CDR1 is SNHLY and CDR2 is FYNNEI. CDR3 length: 15 amino acids. CDR3 sequence: CASLVDTGEYYGYTF. The CDR3 DNA sequence: TGTGCCAGCCTTGTTGATACAGGGGAATACTATGGCTACACCTTC.

In its sample, this clone was seen once. The CDR3 bases are TGTGCCATCAGTTTACAGGGGAGCACTGAAGCTTTCTTT. Translation: CAISLQGSTEAFF. This chain connects TRBV10-3 to TRBJ1-1; 7 nucleotides agree with TRBD1. Looked up from germline, CDR1 is ENHRY and CDR2 is SYGVKD. After removal of 5 bases from V and 4 bases from J, the junction contained 4 bases not matched to a gene. The CDR3 sequence is 13 residues long.

J is TRBJ1-2 and V is TRBV5-4, with TRBD1 matching 9 bases. Germline assignment: CDR1 SGHNT and CDR2 YYREEE (reference sequence). The CDR3 length is 15 residues. V shed 5 bases and J 0 bases; nucleotides not matched to a gene: 5. The CDR3 region is CASRLRQGANYGYTF. In DNA, the CDR3 is TGTGCCAGCAGACTCCGACAGGGGGCTAACTATGGCTACACCTTC.

V gene TRBV30 combines with J gene TRBJ1-2; D is uncertain. Germline CDR1 is GTSNPN and CDR2 is SVGIG (reference sequence). Between the trimmed V and J ends, which lost 6 bases and 7 bases, there was a span of 15 bases. The length of the CDR3 is 12 residues. Here the CDR3 reads CACRTVGSGYTF. CDR3 sequence (DNA): TGTGCCTGCAGGACGGTGGGGAGTGGCTACACCTTC. Full variable domain (outside the CDR3, taken from reference TRBV30 and TRBJ1-2): SQTIHQWPATLVQPVGSPLSLECTVEGTSNPNLYWYRQAAGRGLQLLFYSVGIGQISSEVPQNLSASRPQDRQFILSSKKLLLSDSGFYLCACRTVGSGYTFGSGTRLTVV.

This chain uses TRBV27 with TRBJ2-7; tentative D call: TRBD2 (5 bases). V lost 4 bases and J lost 3, with 16 bases in between. Germline V gene lookup returns CDR1 MNHEY and CDR2 SMNVEV (reference sequence). This CDR3 is built from 15 residues. DNA for the CDR3: TGTGCCAGCAGTTCCGAAACTAGAGGACTCTACGAGCAGTACTTC. This codes for CASSSETRGLYEQYF.

V is TRBV5-6 and J is TRBJ2-7, with a weak D call TRBD2 (5 bases). Germline values: CDR1 SGHDT, CDR2 YYEEEE. This CDR3 is built from 14 residues. Between the trimmed V and J ends, which lost 5 bases and 3 bases, there was a span of 15 bases. CDR3 sequence reads: CASSSGESSYEQYF. In DNA, the CDR3 is TGTGCCAGCAGTTCTGGGGAGTCAAGCTACGAGCAGTACTTC. Drawing the rest from reference TRBV5-6 and TRBJ2-7, the complete variable domain is DAGVTQSPTHLIKTRGQQVTLRCSPKSGHDTVSWYQQALGQGPQFIFQYYEEEERQRGNFPDRFSGHQFPNYSSELNVNALLLGDSALYLCASSSGESSYEQYFGPGTRLTVT.

The V and J genes are TRBV10-1 and TRBJ2-5; 7 nucleotides align to TRBD1. Germline loops: CDR1 WNHNN, CDR2 SYGVQD (reference sequence). J lost 4 bases, V lost 3 bases, and 8 bases had no gene match. This CDR3 comprises 15 residues. CDR3 in amino acids: CASSEQGLRGETQYF. CDR3 in DNA: TGCGCCAGCAGTGAACAGGGGCTCCGCGGAGAGACCCAGTACTTC.

The chain recombines TRBV28 with TRBJ1-4; 7 positions agree with TRBD1. The germline gives CDR1 MDHEN, CDR2 SYDVKM. Losses at the gene ends were 3 bases for V and 3 bases for J; bases not matched to a gene: 4. This CDR3 spans 15 amino acids. DNA for the CDR3: TGTGCCAGCAGTTTTCAGACAGGGTCTAATGAAAAACTGTTTTTT. Translated, it gives CASSFQTGSNEKLFF.